This T cell receptor (beta chain) appears in the sequencing data of a study of T cell changes during pregnancy in multiple sclerosis. Germline-derived CDR1 and CDR2 are SGDLS and YYNGEE. Trimming removed 0 bases at V and 9 bases at J, with 13 bases between. The length of the CDR3 is 15 residues. The data were produced by immunoSEQ multiplex PCR, yet TCRdb's version contains in-frame clones alone and is incomplete. Counted here are roughly 100,000 clones, roughly 92% occurring once; the ten biggest clones make up 3% to 3.5%. This rearrangement joins TRBV9 to TRBJ1-6, with D uncertain. This TCR derives from a female donor with multiple sclerosis, enrolled in a pregnancy study. Sequenced here: peripheral blood, sampled after pregnancy. CDR3 bases: TGTGCCAGCAGCGTAGGGCGGGGATTAGGTTCACCCCTCCACTTT. Encoded protein: CASSVGRGLGSPLHF.